Described below is a single TCR beta chain sequence and its context. The data were taken from a study of blood T cell repertoires in COVID-19. The repertoire was sequenced with immunoSEQ multiplex PCR; TCRdb's copy has only in-frame clones and lacks some. This table has 20,000 to 25,000 clones, 80% to 95% appearing once. CDR3 length equals 13 residues. Trimming at V came to 2 bases and at J to 4 bases, leaving 2 bases not matched to a gene. Looked up from germline, CDR1 is GTSNPN and CDR2 is SVGIG (reference sequence). This TCR was sampled from a human donor in a cohort sampled during active COVID-19. The genes are TRBV30 and TRBJ2-1; 7 nucleotides agree with TRBD1. Sequencing input: peripheral blood. The chain's CDR3 is CAWSSGGYNEQFF. CDR3 coding DNA: TGTGCCTGGAGTTCAGGGGGTTACAATGAGCAGTTCTTC.